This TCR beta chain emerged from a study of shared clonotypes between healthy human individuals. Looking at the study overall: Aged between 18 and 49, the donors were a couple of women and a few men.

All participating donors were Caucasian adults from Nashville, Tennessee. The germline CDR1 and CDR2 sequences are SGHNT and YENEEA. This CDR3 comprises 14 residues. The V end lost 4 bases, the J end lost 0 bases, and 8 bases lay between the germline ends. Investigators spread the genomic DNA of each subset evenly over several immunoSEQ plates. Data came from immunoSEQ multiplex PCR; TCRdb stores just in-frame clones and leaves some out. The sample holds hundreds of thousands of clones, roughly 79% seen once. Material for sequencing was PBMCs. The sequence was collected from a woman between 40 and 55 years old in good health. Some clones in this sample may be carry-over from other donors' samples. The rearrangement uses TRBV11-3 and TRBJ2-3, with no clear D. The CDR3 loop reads CASSSPDSTDTQYF. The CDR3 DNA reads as TGTGCCAGCAGCTCTCCTGACAGCACAGATACGCAGTATTTT.